The rows below give T cell receptor beta chains drawn from one sample of a study of shared clonotypes between healthy human individuals. The data were produced by immunoSEQ multiplex PCR, yet TCRdb's version contains in-frame clones alone and is incomplete. Counted here are roughly 530,000 clones, almost 97% occurring once; the ten biggest clones make up 0.06%. Sequences were obtained from naive CD4+ T cells sorted from blood. These receptors were taken from a woman in her thirties in good health. The conserved cysteine and the conserved F or W are not part of the CDR3 here. Each record gives: V gene, clone size, CDR3 protein. Rows give clone size only sometimes, using once, few, many, or a class for an expanded clone.

>TRBV28|.
AIRDRYQETQY
>TRBV6-5|.
ASRGTGGNGYT
>TRBV19|.
ASSPDRTFSGNTIY
>TRBV18|.
ASSRRDRDQNTEAF
>TRBV5-1|.
ASSLEYSTDTQY
>TRBV18|once
ASSLGTPPLYEQY
>TRBV5-6|.
ASSLAGGDGYT
>TRBV7-9|.
ASSPGGFDQPQH
>TRBV28|.
ASSSSPGATEAF
>TRBV19|.
ASSGGTAQY
>TRBV28|.
ASSPPGGAGVNEQF
>TRBV18|.
ASSVPIGQGRTQPQH
>TRBV7-9|.
ASSSTSGPQY
>TRBV21-1|.
ASSNEGSRAYEQY
>TRBV18|few
ASSPDRLSQPQH
>TRBV18|.
ASSPLIGGRDNEQF
>TRBV2|.
ASSETAEYGYT
>TRBV7-8|.
ASKIGAGGSYNEQF
>TRBV29-1|.
SATGGSNQPQH
>TRBV6-1|.
ASSELLAGDLYNEQF
>TRBV2|.
ASSDGGSPYNEQF
>TRBV27|.
ASSSGYHFNYGYT
>TRBV28|.
ASSSSAREQY
>TRBV30|.
AWGRGSEQF